The rows below give T cell receptor beta chains drawn from one sample of a study of cytomegalovirus exposure and HLA in healthy donors. Method: immunoSEQ multiplex PCR; TCRdb's copy keeps in-frame clones and lacks some. The sample holds around 100,000 clones. The material sequenced was PBMCs. These TCRs come from a middle-aged man in good health and CMV-seronegative. Both conserved end residues are part of each CDR3. A D gene is named only where the DNA matches it firmly.

j_call	v_call	d_call	cdr3_aa	cdr3_nt
TRBJ1-5	TRBV5-4	.	CASSLDRQANQPQHF	TGTGCCAGCAGCTTGGATAGACAGGCTAATCAGCCCCAGCATTTT
TRBJ2-3	TRBV6-1	TRBD2	CASSEDGTRVPDTQYF	TGTGCCAGCAGTGAAGACGGGACTAGGGTTCCAGATACGCAGTATTTT
TRBJ2-5	TRBV27	TRBD1	CASSFRGRLTQETQYF	TGTGCCAGCAGTTTCAGGGGGCGCCTAACCCAAGAGACCCAGTACTTC
TRBJ1-4	TRBV18	.	CASSLGGSSNRGEKLFF	TGTGCCAGCTCGTTAGGGGGATCGTCGAACCGGGGTGAAAAACTGTTTTTT
TRBJ2-7	TRBV11-2	TRBD1	CASSSNTGTASQYF	TGTGCCAGCAGCAGTAATACCGGGACAGCATCGCAGTACTTC
TRBJ1-2	TRBV29-1	.	CSVEDPNRGGNGYTF	TGCAGCGTTGAAGATCCGAATAGGGGGGGAAACGGCTACACCTTC
TRBJ2-5	TRBV29-1	TRBD1	CSAVRQGKTQYF	TGCAGCGCCGTTAGACAGGGGAAGACCCAGTACTTC
TRBJ1-1	TRBV6-5	.	CASRVRGATEAFF	TGTGCCAGCAGGGTCAGGGGTGCCACTGAAGCTTTCTTT
TRBJ1-1	TRBV9	.	CASSVDPVNTEAFF	TGTGCCAGCAGCGTAGATCCTGTGAACACTGAAGCTTTCTTT
TRBJ1-5	TRBV6-4	.	CASSDRIVGALPPWGQPQHF	TGTGCCAGCAGTGACCGGATCGTGGGGGCGCTTCCCCCCTGGGGACAGCCCCAGCATTTT
TRBJ1-2	TRBV4-1	.	CASSPPGADNYGYTF	TGCGCCAGCAGCCCCCCAGGGGCCGATAACTATGGCTACACCTTC
TRBJ1-5	TRBV19	.	CASSIDQGGNQPQHF	TGTGCCAGTAGTATAGATCAGGGAGGGAATCAGCCCCAGCATTTT
TRBJ1-1	TRBV12-5	.	CASGLTGTEAFF	TGTGCTAGTGGTTTGACCGGGACTGAAGCTTTCTTT
TRBJ1-2	TRBV10-3	TRBD1	CAISDDRGYGYTF	TGTGCCATCAGTGACGACAGGGGCTATGGCTACACCTTC
TRBJ1-1	TRBV5-4	.	CASSLAQGQLSEAFF	TGTGCCAGCAGCTTGGCCCAGGGACAATTATCTGAAGCTTTCTTT
TRBJ1-4	TRBV7-9	TRBD1	CASSFYQGVALEKLFF	TGTGCCAGCAGCTTTTACCAGGGGGTTGCACTAGAAAAACTGTTTTTT
TRBJ2-3	TRBV11-2	.	CASSSQNGDTQYF	TGTGCCAGCAGCTCCCAGAACGGGGATACGCAGTATTTT
TRBJ2-2	TRBV19	TRBD1	CASSIEQGTANTGELFF	TGTGCCAGTAGTATAGAACAGGGGACCGCGAACACCGGGGAGCTGTTTTTT
TRBJ1-1	TRBV4-3	.	CASSQLGQNTEAFF	TGCGCCAGCAGCCAGTTGGGACAGAACACTGAAGCTTTCTTT
TRBJ1-5	TRBV15	.	CATSRPGDSNQPQHF	TGTGCCACCAGCAGGCCGGGGGATAGCAATCAGCCCCAGCATTTT
TRBJ2-7	TRBV11-3	.	CASSSIDRTPYEQYF	TGTGCCAGCAGCTCCATCGACAGGACCCCCTACGAGCAGTACTTC
TRBJ2-3	TRBV6-6	.	CASRLSGSADTQYF	TGTGCCAGCAGACTATCCGGGAGCGCAGATACGCAGTATTTT
TRBJ2-1	TRBV5-1	.	CASSSLADYNEQFF	TGCGCCAGCAGCTCCCTAGCAGACTACAATGAGCAGTTCTTC
TRBJ2-5	TRBV7-9	.	CASSPRLTGQETQYF	TGTGCCAGCAGCCCCCGTTTAACAGGTCAAGAGACCCAGTACTTC
TRBJ1-6	TRBV4-2	.	CASSLPRAGASHNSPLHF	TGTGCCAGCAGCCTTCCCCGGGCAGGGGCCAGCCATAATTCACCCCTCCACTTT
TRBJ2-7	TRBV27	.	CASSLYGTGHDEQYF	TGTGCCAGCAGTTTATACGGTACAGGGCACGACGAGCAGTACTTC
TRBJ1-3	TRBV19	.	CASSPGSSGNTIYF	TGTGCCAGTAGCCCGGGGAGCTCTGGAAACACCATATATTTT
TRBJ2-7	TRBV6-5	TRBD2	CASSSPGGSEQYF	TGTGCCAGCAGTTCCCCCGGGGGGAGCGAGCAGTACTTC
TRBJ2-1	TRBV5-1	.	CASSLALGMMAGNEQFF	TGCGCCAGCAGCTTGGCATTGGGTATGATGGCGGGTAATGAGCAGTTCTTC
TRBJ2-3	TRBV4-1	TRBD2	CASSQEAGVADTQYF	TGCGCCAGCAGCCAAGAAGCGGGAGTCGCAGATACGCAGTATTTT
TRBJ2-3	TRBV12-2	.	CASRLGRGTASDTQYF	TGTGCAAGTCGCTTAGGGAGGGGGACAGCCTCAGATACGCAGTATTTT
TRBJ2-7	TRBV7-6	.	CASSLGTGTYHSYEQYF	TGTGCCAGCAGCTTAGGGACCGGGACATATCACTCCTACGAGCAGTACTTC
TRBJ2-1	TRBV7-2	TRBD2	CASSLLTSGRVGNEQFF	TGTGCCAGCAGCTTACTCACTAGCGGGAGAGTTGGCAATGAGCAGTTCTTC
TRBJ2-3	TRBV5-1	.	CASSLYRDTQYF	TGCGCCAGCAGCCTATACAGAGATACGCAGTATTTT
TRBJ2-2	TRBV4-2	.	CASSQDYLAAAGELFF	TGTGCCAGCAGCCAAGATTACCTTGCGGCAGCCGGGGAGCTGTTTTTT
TRBJ2-2	TRBV5-4	TRBD2	CASSPPQLAGGHTGELFF	TGTGCCAGCAGCCCCCCCCAACTAGCGGGGGGACACACCGGGGAGCTGTTTTTT
TRBJ1-5	TRBV6-6	.	CASSYYQQPQHF	TGTGCCAGCAGTTACTATCAGCAGCCCCAGCATTTT
TRBJ1-2	TRBV2	.	CASSEAGTRYGYTF	TGTGCCAGCAGTGAAGCGGGGACACGCTATGGCTACACCTTC
TRBJ2-1	TRBV4-1	.	CASSHDPGASDNEQFF	TGCGCCAGCAGCCACGACCCAGGGGCATCCGACAATGAGCAGTTCTTC
TRBJ1-5	TRBV5-5	.	CASSLTDNQPQHF	TGTGCCAGCAGCCTTACAGACAATCAGCCCCAGCATTTT
TRBJ1-1	TRBV13	.	CASSLGRWDTEAFF	TGTGCCAGCAGCTTAGGCAGGTGGGACACTGAAGCTTTCTTT